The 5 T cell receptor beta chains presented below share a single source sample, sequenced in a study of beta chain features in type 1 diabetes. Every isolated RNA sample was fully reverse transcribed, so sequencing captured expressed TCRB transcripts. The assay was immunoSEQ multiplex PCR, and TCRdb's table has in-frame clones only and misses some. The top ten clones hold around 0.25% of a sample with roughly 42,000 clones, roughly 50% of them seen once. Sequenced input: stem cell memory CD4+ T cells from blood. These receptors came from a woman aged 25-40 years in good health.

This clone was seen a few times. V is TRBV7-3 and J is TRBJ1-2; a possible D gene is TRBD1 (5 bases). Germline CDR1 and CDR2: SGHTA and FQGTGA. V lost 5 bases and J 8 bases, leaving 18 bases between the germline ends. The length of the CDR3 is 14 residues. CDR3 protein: CASSPHGGSGGYTF. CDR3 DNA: TGTGCCAGCAGCCCCCACGGGGGTTCGGGAGGCTACACCTTC. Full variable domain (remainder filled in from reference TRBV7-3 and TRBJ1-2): GAGVSQTPSNKVTEKGKYVELRCDPISGHTALYWYRQSLGQGPEFLIYFQGTGAADDSGLPNDRFFAVRPEGSVSTLKIQRTERGDSAVYLCASSPHGGSGGYTFGSGTRLTVV.

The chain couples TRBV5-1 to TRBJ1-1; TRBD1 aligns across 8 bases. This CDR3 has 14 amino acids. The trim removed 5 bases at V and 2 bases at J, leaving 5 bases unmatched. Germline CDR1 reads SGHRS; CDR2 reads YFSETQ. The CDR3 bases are TGCGCCAGCAGACAGGGGGGGCACAACACTGAAGCTTTCTTT. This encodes CASRQGGHNTEAFF.

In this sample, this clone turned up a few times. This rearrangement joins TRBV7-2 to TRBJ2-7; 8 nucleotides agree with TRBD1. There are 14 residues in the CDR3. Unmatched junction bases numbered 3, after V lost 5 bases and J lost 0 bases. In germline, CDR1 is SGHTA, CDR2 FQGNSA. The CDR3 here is CASSPDRGSYEQYF. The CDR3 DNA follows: TGTGCCAGCAGCCCCGACAGGGGCTCCTACGAGCAGTACTTC. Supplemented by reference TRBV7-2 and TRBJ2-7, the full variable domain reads GAGVSQSPSNKVTEKGKDVELRCDPISGHTALYWYRQSLGQGLEFLIYFQGNSAPDKSGLPSDRFSAERTGGSVSTLTIQRTQQEDSAVYLCASSPDRGSYEQYFGPGTRLTVT.

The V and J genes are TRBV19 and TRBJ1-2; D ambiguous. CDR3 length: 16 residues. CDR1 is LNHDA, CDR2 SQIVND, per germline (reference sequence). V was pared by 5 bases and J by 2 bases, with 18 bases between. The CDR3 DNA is TGTGCCAGTAGTGTATTTCGCGGCAGAGAGAACTATGGCTACACCTTC. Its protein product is CASSVFRGRENYGYTF.

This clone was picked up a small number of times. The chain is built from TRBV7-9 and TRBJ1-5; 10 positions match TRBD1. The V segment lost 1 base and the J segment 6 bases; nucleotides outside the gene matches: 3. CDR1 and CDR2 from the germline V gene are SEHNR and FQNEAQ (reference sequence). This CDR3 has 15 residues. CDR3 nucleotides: TGTGCCAGCAGCTTAGGACAGGGGGCAGGTCAGCCCCAGCATTTT. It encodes CASSLGQGAGQPQHF.